These 11 T cell receptor beta chains share one sample of origin, sequenced in a study of metastatic and nonmetastatic thyroid tumors. TCRdb recomputed clones from the PCR reads via MiXCR. This sample has roughly 81,000 clones, with around 9.1% found just once. Not a single patient had been given any form of treatment at any point before undergoing thyroid surgery. Sequencing was performed on blood. The receptors derive from a female donor with papillary thyroid cancer or a benign thyroid nodule (not recorded which). Some clones in this sample may be carry-over from other donors' samples.

This clone was detected many times. The chain recombines TRBV3-1 with TRBJ2-7, with D hard to call. Trimming removed 2 bases at V and 3 bases at J, with 2 bases between. Germline loops: CDR1 LGHDT, CDR2 YNNKEL (reference sequence). The CDR3 has 11 residues. CDR3 coding DNA: TGTGCCAGCAGCCAAATCTACGAGCAGTACTTC. The encoded protein is CASSQIYEQYF.

This clone occurred many times. V is TRBV4-2 and J is TRBJ2-7; D unclear. V was pared by 0 bases and J by 6 bases, with 6 bases between. From germline, CDR1 is LGHNA and CDR2 YNFKEQ. CDR3 length equals 12 residues. In nucleotides, the CDR3 is TGTGCCAGCAGCCAAGATCGAGGCGAGCAGTACTTC. Its protein is CASSQDRGEQYF.

As for this clone: A read error may be the cause here, since a much bigger clone is one base away. The rearrangement joins TRBV27 to TRBJ2-6, with D unresolved. Germline CDR1 is MNHEY and CDR2 is SMNVEV (reference sequence). The CDR3 spans 13 residues. The CDR3 nucleotides are TGTGCCAGCAGTTCCTCTGTGGCCAACGTCCTGACTTTC. This encodes CASSSSVANVLTF. Full variable domain (missing parts from reference TRBV27 and TRBJ2-6): EAQVTQNPRYLITVTGKKLTVTCSQNMNHEYMSWYRQDPGLGLRQIYYSMNVEVTDKGDVPEGYKVSRKEKRNFPLILESPSPNQTSLYFCASSSSVANVLTFGAGSRLTVL.

The CDR3 DNA sequence: TGTGCCAGCAGCGTAGGAGGTGGGGGACAGGGGACCGGGGAGCTGTTTTTT. Translation gives CASSVGGGGQGTGELFF. The V and J genes are TRBV9 and TRBJ2-2, with TRBD1 matching over 10 bases. The J segment lost 5 bases and the V segment lost 0 bases, leaving 7 bases of the junction unmatched. CDR3 length equals 17 residues. Germline values: CDR1 SGDLS, CDR2 YYNGEE.

Ten or more counts support this clone. CDR3 protein: CASSLALPYEQYF. The CDR3 nucleotides are TGTGCCAGCAGCTTAGCGCTCCCCTACGAGCAGTACTTC. The chain uses TRBV7-7 and TRBJ2-7, with D hard to call. The CDR3 covers 13 residues. Trimming left V 0 bases short and J 2 bases short, with 5 bases between. Germline assignment: CDR1 SSHAT and CDR2 FNYEAQ (reference sequence).

This clone was counted between two and nine times. The V and J genes are TRBV20-1 and TRBJ2-3; 13 bases fit TRBD2. The CDR3 is made up of 17 amino acids. V lost 6 bases to trimming and J lost 3 bases; unmatched junction nucleotides: 12. Germline V gives CDR1 DFQATT, CDR2 SNEGSKA (reference sequence). The CDR3 region has the DNA TGCAGTGCCCACCCGGGGACTAGCGGGGTAGCAACAGATACGCAGTATTTT. As protein: CSAHPGTSGVATDTQYF.

The chain is built from TRBV20-1 and TRBJ2-1; 9 bases line up with TRBD2. There are 14 residues in the CDR3. The V segment lost 6 bases and the J segment 7 bases; nucleotides outside the gene matches: 10. Germline-derived CDR1 and CDR2 are DFQATT and SNEGSKA (reference sequence). The CDR3 nucleotides read TGCAGTGCGACGTTAGCGGGGGACGGGAATGAGCAGTTCTTC. It codes for CSATLAGDGNEQFF.

This clone was seen a few times. The rearrangement uses TRBV6-1 and TRBJ1-4, with 9 bases that match TRBD1. This CDR3 region has 14 residues. J gave up 3 bases and V 6 bases, and 2 bases lay outside the gene matches. Germline assignment: CDR1 MNHNS and CDR2 SASEGT. CDR3 sequence: CASRQGASNEKLFF. In DNA form, the CDR3 reads TGTGCCAGCAGACAGGGGGCATCTAATGAAAAACTGTTTTTT.

This clone was counted ten times or more. This chain uses TRBV12-3 or TRBV12-4 with TRBJ2-5, with D maybe TRBD1 (5 bases). Trimming removed 1 base at V and 4 bases at J, with 10 bases between. The CDR3 has 14 residues. The CDR3 loop reads CASSLGGAAETQYF. The CDR3 DNA is TGTGCCAGCAGTTTAGGGGGCGCAGCAGAGACCCAGTACTTC.

This clone was observed at least ten times. The chain employs TRBV7-6 and TRBJ2-1; 13 positions match TRBD2. CDR1 and CDR2 from the germline V gene are SGHVS and FNYEAQ. This CDR3 region has 17 residues. With V trimmed by 5 bases and J by 2 bases, 6 bases remained unmatched. The CDR3 spells CASSTGLAGAPYNEQFF. In DNA, the CDR3 is TGTGCCAGCAGCACCGGACTAGCGGGGGCTCCCTACAATGAGCAGTTCTTC.

The rearrangement joins TRBV7-2 to TRBJ2-7; TRBD2 matches at 11 bases. The germline gives CDR1 SGHTA, CDR2 FQGNSA. V shed 6 bases, J shed 1 base, and the junction held 2 bases outside the gene matches. CDR3 length equals 14 residues. The chain's CDR3 is CASRPSGGSYEQYF. DNA for the CDR3: TGTGCCAGCAGACCTAGCGGGGGGTCCTACGAGCAGTACTTC.